These 26 T cell receptor beta chains originate from one sample sequenced in a study of beta chain features in type 1 diabetes. Study outcomes and limitations: Across all four CD4+ subsets, people with type 1 diabetes showed modestly shorter TCRB CDR3s.

These receptors are not linked to any known antigen. Reverse transcription of all isolated RNA meant that expressed TCRB transcripts were sequenced. TCRdb's table, derived via immunoSEQ multiplex PCR, lists solely in-frame clones and lacks some. The sample shows about 710,000 clones, 11% to 15% of them seen only once. Sequencing input: naive CD4+ T cells from blood. These receptor sequences come from a man aged 18 to 29 with type 1 diabetes.

This clone has a handful of counts. V is TRBV6-5 and J is TRBJ1-2, with D maybe TRBD1 (5 bases). The V end lost 0 bases, the J end lost 11 bases, and 16 bases lay between the germline ends. The CDR3 totals 14 residues. The germline V gene encodes CDR1 MNHEY and CDR2 SVGAGI. CDR3 bases: TGTGCCAGCAGTTACTCGCCAGTCACAGGTTCATACACCTTC. Translation: CASSYSPVTGSYTF.

This chain connects TRBV19 to TRBJ1-1, with D possibly matching TRBD1 (5 bases). Trimming took 3 bases from V and 8 from J, leaving 10 bases between them. Per germline, CDR1 LNHDA and CDR2 SQIVND (reference sequence). CDR3 size: 12 residues. The DNA of the CDR3 is TGTGCCAGTAGTATCCGGGACGGGGAAGCTTTCTTT. The encoded protein is CASSIRDGEAFF.

This clone was found a few times. The chain joins TRBV9 to TRBJ2-2; the D gene is possibly TRBD2 (5 bases). CDR3 size: 13 residues. V lost 4 bases to trimming and J lost 4 bases, with 8 bases between them. Looked up from germline, CDR1 is SGDLS and CDR2 is YYNGEE. CDR3 residues: CASSPRGTGELFF. CDR3 nucleotides: TGTGCCAGCAGCCCCCGGGGCACCGGGGAGCTGTTTTTT.

A few counts support this clone. The chain is built from TRBV2 and TRBJ2-7; D ambiguous. With 10 bases removed from V and 3 bases from J, the gap between germline ends came to 16 bases. The germline gives CDR1 SNHLY, CDR2 FYNNEI. This CDR3 comprises 13 residues. The CDR3 bases are TGTGCCACCGCCGGGCAGCGTCTCTACGAGCAGTACTTC. This codes for CATAGQRLYEQYF.

The chain uses TRBV18 and TRBJ2-7, with 7 bases that match TRBD1. Germline trimming cut 3 bases from V and 2 bases from J; bases unmatched to any gene: 7. From germline, CDR1 is KGHSH and CDR2 LQKENI. This CDR3 has 15 amino acids. In nucleotides, the CDR3 is TGTGCCAGCTCACCGGGGACAGAACCTACCTACGAGCAGTACTTC. It yields the protein CASSPGTEPTYEQYF.

This clone occurred a few times. Other DNA sequences from this sample encode an identical CDR3 as well. This chain links TRBV11-2 with TRBJ1-2, with D unresolved. Trimming took off 1 base at V and 4 bases at J, with 1 base between the two ends. This CDR3 spans 11 amino acids. CDR1 and CDR2 (germline): SGHAT, FQNNGV. CDR3 loop: CASSLGYGYTF. The DNA of the CDR3 is TGTGCCAGCAGCTTAGGCTATGGCTACACCTTC.

This clone was observed a few times. The rearrangement links TRBV19 to TRBJ2-7; TRBD2 agrees at 8 bases. There are 13 residues in the CDR3. The V and J ends lost 8 bases and 6 bases, in that order; junction bases with no gene match: 9. Per the germline V gene, CDR1 is LNHDA and CDR2 is SQIVND (reference sequence). Here the CDR3 DNA reads TGTGCCAGTGGTGGAGCGGGAGCCCGCGAGCAGTACTTC. This codes for CASGGAGAREQYF.

This clone was recorded a few times. The chain has TRBV7-9 and TRBJ2-7; the D is unclear. Germline assignment: CDR1 SEHNR and CDR2 FQNEAQ (reference sequence). The CDR3 is 14 residues long. V lost 5 bases and J 0 bases, leaving 11 bases between the germline ends. The CDR3 DNA is TGTGCCAGCAGCGAAACAAGGATCTCCTACGAGCAGTACTTC. Amino acids: CASSETRISYEQYF.

This clone was seen more than once but under ten times. The same CDR3 is also encoded by other DNA sequences in this sample. The chain couples TRBV9 to TRBJ1-4; a possible D gene is TRBD1 (5 bases). This CDR3 comprises 14 residues. With 0 bases removed from V and 8 bases from J, the gap between germline ends came to 11 bases. The germline V gene encodes CDR1 SGDLS and CDR2 YYNGEE. The DNA of the CDR3 is TGTGCCAGCAGCGTAGGTCAGGGACGGGAAAAACTGTTTTTT. This translates into CASSVGQGREKLFF.

This sequence joins TRBV28 and TRBJ2-7; 11 nucleotides match TRBD2. The V gene's germline CDR1 is MDHEN and CDR2 SYDVKM. V gave up 6 bases and J gave up 4 bases; unmatched junction bases: 17. The CDR3 spans 18 residues. CDR3: CASSLSGRGPGGSYEQYF. The CDR3, as DNA: TGTGCCAGCAGCCTTAGCGGGAGGGGGCCTGGAGGTAGTTACGAGCAGTACTTC.

In this sample, this clone turned up a few times. The CDR3 sequence: CAASSGTTDTQYF. The DNA of the CDR3 is TGTGCCGCGTCTAGCGGAACAACAGATACGCAGTATTTT. The chain combines TRBV19 with TRBJ2-3; the match to TRBD2 covers 7 bases. CDR3 length: 13 residues. V shed 11 bases and J 3 bases; nucleotides not matched to a gene: 8. Looked up from germline, CDR1 is LNHDA and CDR2 is SQIVND (reference sequence).

The CDR3 spells CASSPEGYEQYF. CDR3 nucleotides: TGTGCCAGCAGCCCCGAGGGCTACGAGCAGTACTTC. The genes are TRBV7-9 and TRBJ2-7, with D possibly matching TRBD2 (5 bases). The V end lost 5 bases, the J end lost 3 bases, and 8 bases lay between the germline ends. The CDR3 extends over 12 amino acids. CDR1 and CDR2 (germline): SEHNR, FQNEAQ (reference sequence).

This chain uses TRBV5-6 with TRBJ1-2, with a tentative D call TRBD1 (5 bases). The CDR3 runs to 16 residues. V was shortened by 7 bases and J by 0 bases, with 19 bases between the two germline ends. In germline, CDR1 is SGHDT, CDR2 YYEEEE. The CDR3: CASRPRGELTNYGYTF. CDR3 coding DNA: TGTGCCAGCCGCCCGAGGGGCGAACTTACTAACTATGGCTACACCTTC.

Details on this clone: At the DNA level, this CDR3 is encoded by other sequences in the same sample as well. V usage is TRBV7-9 and J usage is TRBJ2-7; possibly TRBD1 for D (6 bases). The CDR3 spans 12 residues. Germline-derived CDR1 and CDR2 are SEHNR and FQNEAQ (reference sequence). Trimming shortened V by 3 bases and J by 6 bases, and 9 bases separated the two germline ends. CDR3 in amino acids: CASSLEGGEQYF. As DNA, the CDR3 is TGTGCCAGCAGCTTGGAAGGGGGCGAGCAGTACTTC.

This clone has just a few counts. The chain carries TRBV6-5 and TRBJ2-7; D is unclear. Germline assignment: CDR1 MNHEY and CDR2 SVGAGI. CDR3 length: 13 amino acids. The V end was cut by 4 bases, the J end by 6 bases, with 13 bases between. DNA of the CDR3: TGTGCCAGCAGTTCCCGCCGGATGGGCGAGCAGTACTTC. Protein product: CASSSRRMGEQYF.

The rearrangement links TRBV5-4 to TRBJ2-3, with 13 nucleotides matching TRBD2. The length of the CDR3 is 16 residues. Germline CDR1 SGHNT, CDR2 YYREEE (reference sequence). V shed 4 bases, J shed 5 bases, and the junction held 7 bases outside the gene matches. Here the CDR3 reads CASSPGLAGAGDTQYF. For the CDR3, the DNA is TGTGCCAGCAGCCCAGGACTAGCGGGGGCAGGAGATACGCAGTATTTT.

The chain is built from TRBV29-1 and TRBJ2-1, with 8 bases aligning to TRBD1. Unmatched junction bases numbered 15, after V lost 5 bases and J lost 0 bases. CDR1 SQVTM and CDR2 ANQGSEA come from the germline V gene. The length of the CDR3 is 18 residues. CDR3 sequence reads: CSVLAGGGSLGSYNEQFF. The CDR3 nucleotides are TGCAGCGTTTTGGCAGGGGGCGGCTCCCTGGGCTCCTACAATGAGCAGTTCTTC.

This clone was counted a single time. The V gene is TRBV29-1, the J gene TRBJ2-7, with D unresolved. The V end was cut by 4 bases, the J end by 2 bases, with 9 bases between. This CDR3 is built from 12 residues. Germline V gene data show CDR1 as SQVTM and CDR2 as ANQGSEA. CDR3 in amino acids: CSVGGRTYEQYF. As DNA, the CDR3 is TGCAGCGTTGGTGGCAGGACCTACGAGCAGTACTTC.

The J gene is TRBJ2-2, the V gene TRBV11-2; 10 positions match TRBD2. Unmatched junction bases numbered 8, after V lost 1 base and J lost 6 bases. Germline assignment: CDR1 SGHAT and CDR2 FQNNGV. CDR3 length: 17 residues. This CDR3 is CASSLGVASGSPGELFF. The CDR3 DNA sequence: TGTGCCAGCAGCTTAGGGGTGGCTAGCGGGAGCCCCGGGGAGCTGTTTTTT. The entire variable domain, with the rest obtained from reference TRBV11-2 and TRBJ2-2, is as follows: EAGVAQSPRYKIIEKRQSVAFWCNPISGHATLYWYQQILGQGPKLLIQFQNNGVVDDSQLPKDRFSAERLKGVDSTLKIQPAKLEDSAVYLCASSLGVASGSPGELFFGEGSRLTVL.

The chain couples TRBV7-2 to TRBJ1-5; the match to TRBD1 covers 7 bases. Losses at the gene ends were 5 bases for V and 4 bases for J; bases not matched to a gene: 2. This CDR3 region has 13 residues. Per germline, CDR1 SGHTA and CDR2 FQGNSA. The CDR3 bases are TGTGCCAGCAGCCGGGACAGAAATCAGCCCCAGCATTTT. Encoded protein: CASSRDRNQPQHF.

This clone has more than one count but fewer than ten. The chain couples TRBV4-1 to TRBJ2-5; D unresolved. The CDR3 is 11 residues long. Trimming shortened V by 2 bases and J by 10 bases, and 8 bases separated the two germline ends. Germline values: CDR1 MGHRA, CDR2 YSYEKL. DNA of the CDR3: TGCGCCAGCAGCCAATTGGGCCTCCAGTACTTC. Protein product: CASSQLGLQYF.

The chain links TRBV5-6 to TRBJ2-3; D is tentatively TRBD1 or TRBD2 (5 bases each). Trimming pared 0 bases from V and 6 bases from J, leaving 20 bases between. This CDR3 has 17 amino acids. CDR1 and CDR2 (germline): SGHDT, YYEEEE. In DNA form, the CDR3 reads TGTGCCAGCAGCTTGGCCACGCGGGTCCTGGGGGTGGATACGCAGTATTTT. This translates into CASSLATRVLGVDTQYF.

The J gene is TRBJ2-7, the V gene TRBV20-1; D is ambiguous. Germline V lookup: CDR1 DFQATT, CDR2 SNEGSKA (reference sequence). The germline V and J ends were trimmed by 5 bases and 5 bases, with 10 bases remaining between them. This CDR3 contains 11 residues. The DNA of the CDR3 is TGCAGTGCTGCTGAAGGGAACGAGCAGTACTTC. Amino acid sequence: CSAAEGNEQYF.

Comment on this clone: This specimen includes other DNA sequences encoding the same CDR3. In DNA, the CDR3 is TGCGCCAGCAGCCATGGGACAGTCCAAGAGACCCAGTACTTC. This translates into CASSHGTVQETQYF. The gene calls are TRBV5-1 and TRBJ2-5, with 7 positions matching TRBD1. The CDR3 is made up of 14 amino acids. Germline-derived CDR1 and CDR2 are SGHRS and YFSETQ. Unmatched junction bases numbered 4, after V lost 4 bases and J lost 1 base.

The genes are TRBV7-9 and TRBJ1-1; D remains unclear. Trimming took 4 bases from V and 4 from J, leaving 13 bases between them. Germline CDR1 reads SEHNR; CDR2 reads FQNEAQ (reference sequence). The length of the CDR3 is 14 residues. CDR3 in amino acids: CASSSTGVSTEAFF. The CDR3 nucleotides read TGTGCCAGCAGCTCTACCGGGGTCAGCACTGAAGCTTTCTTT.

The V call is TRBV7-2, the J call TRBJ1-1; no clear D. Trimming cost V 5 bases and J 1 base, with 11 bases left between them. Germline CDR1 SGHTA, CDR2 FQGNSA. The CDR3 consists of 14 residues. Here the CDR3 DNA reads TGTGCCAGCAGCCCCGGGAGGAGGAACACTGAAGCTTTCTTT. This translates into CASSPGRRNTEAFF. The entire variable domain, with the rest obtained from reference TRBV7-2 and TRBJ1-1, is as follows: GAGVSQSPSNKVTEKGKDVELRCDPISGHTALYWYRQSLGQGLEFLIYFQGNSAPDKSGLPSDRFSAERTGGSVSTLTIQRTQQEDSAVYLCASSPGRRNTEAFFGQGTRLTVV.